The 3 T cell receptor beta chains listed next were all sequenced from one sample in a study of T cell responses to AZD1222 COVID-19 vaccine. Repertoires were generated with immunoSEQ multiplex PCR, while TCRdb's copy carries only in-frame clones and drops some. The sample includes 100,000 or so clones, over 85% seen only once; the top ten take 2.2%. The material was peripheral blood, obtained on day 0 of AZD1222 vaccination. These receptors all stem from an adult in good health.

The chain carries TRBV6-1 and TRBJ1-3; no definite D call. CDR1 MNHNS and CDR2 SASEGT come from the germline V gene. V dropped 1 base and J dropped 0 bases, with 10 bases sitting between them. The CDR3 is 16 residues long. The CDR3 here is CASSEEGGISGNTIYF. The CDR3 DNA sequence: TGTGCCAGCAGTGAAGAGGGCGGAATCTCTGGAAACACCATATATTTT.

The CDR3, as DNA: TGTGCCAGCTCCCCCGGTCGACAGAACGGAAACACCATATATTTT. Translating it yields CASSPGRQNGNTIYF. V is TRBV18 and J is TRBJ1-3, with D maybe TRBD1 (5 bases). Looked up from germline, CDR1 is KGHSH and CDR2 is LQKENI. V dropped 6 bases and J dropped 4 bases, with 16 bases sitting between them. The CDR3 length is 15 residues.

The genes are TRBV6-5 and TRBJ1-1; D gene uncertain. Germline lookup yields CDR1 MNHEY and CDR2 SVGAGI. The CDR3 covers 13 residues. Trimming cost V 7 bases and J 5 bases, with 14 bases left between them. The CDR3 DNA is TGTGCCAGCACGGGATCTCTGGGGACTGAAGCTTTCTTT. Residues: CASTGSLGTEAFF.